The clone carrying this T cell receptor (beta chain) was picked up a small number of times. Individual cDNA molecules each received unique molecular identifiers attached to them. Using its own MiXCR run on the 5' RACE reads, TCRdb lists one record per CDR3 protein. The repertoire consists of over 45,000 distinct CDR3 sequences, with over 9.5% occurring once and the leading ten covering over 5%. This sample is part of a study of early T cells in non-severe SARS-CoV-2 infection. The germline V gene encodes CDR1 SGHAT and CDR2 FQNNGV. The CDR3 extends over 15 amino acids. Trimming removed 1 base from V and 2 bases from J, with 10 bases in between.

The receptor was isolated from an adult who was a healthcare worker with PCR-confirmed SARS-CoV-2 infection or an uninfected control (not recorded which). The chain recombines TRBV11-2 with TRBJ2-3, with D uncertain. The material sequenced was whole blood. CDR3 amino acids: CASSLVGIFTDTQYF. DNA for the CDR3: TGTGCCAGCAGCTTAGTTGGCATATTCACAGATACGCAGTATTTT.